This T cell receptor beta chain was recorded in a study of T cell responses to AZD1222 COVID-19 vaccine. Study-level information: Researchers grouped second doses given at about 4 or about 12 weeks into one pool.

The ends lost 4 bases at V and 4 bases at J; junction bases unmatched: 10. Germline CDR1 reads SGHRS; CDR2 reads YFSETQ. The CDR3 is 16 residues long. Here immunoSEQ multiplex PCR was the method, and the copy in TCRdb shows in-frame clones only, minus some. The table lists approximately 100,000 clones, 85% to 90% of them singletons, with about 3.7% in the top ten. Study-level findings and limits: Repertoires were obtained only post-peak T cell response.

Points on this clone: Its antigen is still unknown.

This sequence originates from an adult in good health. The chain uses TRBV5-1 and TRBJ2-3; 9 nucleotides match TRBD2. Material: peripheral blood, obtained on day 0 of AZD1222 vaccination. CDR3 sequence: CASSPVAGGPADTQYF. In DNA, the CDR3 is TGCGCCAGCAGCCCGGTCGCGGGGGGGCCGGCAGATACGCAGTATTTT. The complete variable domain, with remaining parts taken from reference TRBV5-1 and TRBJ2-3, reads KAGVTQTPRYLIKTRGQQVTLSCSPISGHRSVSWYQQTPGQGLQFLFEYFSETQRNKGNFPGRFSGRQFSNSRSEMNVSTLELGDSALYLCASSPVAGGPADTQYFGPGTRLTVL.